The T cell receptor beta chain described here comes from a study of spatial heterogeneity in lung cancer. One entry per CDR3 protein, called by TCRdb with MiXCR from the 5' RACE reads. The data contain 90,000 or so distinct CDR3 sequences, 7.5% to 10% of them singletons. The time point denotes: sample taken at primary tumor resection. Extraction of whole RNA from tumor, nontumor lung or frozen PBMC preceded unsorted sequencing. The CDR3 spans 15 residues. V was shortened by 5 bases and J by 4 bases, with 15 bases between the two germline ends. Germline CDR1 is KGHSH and CDR2 is LQKENI. The clonotype was recovered from a male donor with early-stage non-small cell lung cancer. The sequencing used PBMCs, collected at surgery. The chain combines TRBV18 with TRBJ1-5, with D perhaps TRBD1 (5 bases). The CDR3 DNA reads as TGTGCCAGCTCAGCGACTGGGGCGAGGAATCAGCCCCAGCATTTT. Its protein product is CASSATGARNQPQHF.